The T cell receptor (beta chain) under discussion was sequenced for a study of blood T cell repertoires in COVID-19. Method: immunoSEQ multiplex PCR; TCRdb's copy keeps in-frame clones and lacks some. This sample has about 270,000 clones, with 85% to 90% found just once. Sample: PBMCs or T cells enriched from blood (not recorded which). The TCR comes from a young woman who had recovered from COVID-19.

The CDR3 spells CASSQDEASGGDEQYF. The CDR3 DNA follows: TGCGCCAGCAGCCAAGATGAGGCTAGCGGGGGGGATGAGCAGTACTTC. This chain links TRBV4-1 with TRBJ2-7; 12 nucleotides match TRBD2. This CDR3 is 16 amino acids long. The germline V gene has CDR1 MGHRA and CDR2 YSYEKL. The V segment lost 0 bases and the J segment 7 bases; nucleotides outside the gene matches: 7.